One and the same sample provided the 17 T cell receptor beta chains below, sequenced in a study of blood T cell repertoires in COVID-19. Measured with immunoSEQ multiplex PCR; TCRdb has only the in-frame clones, and not every one. There are some 70,000 clones in the sample; 75% to 80% occur only once, and just under 6.5% lies in the top ten. What was sequenced was peripheral blood. The source of these receptors is a woman aged 55-70 years with acute or convalescent COVID-19.

The CDR3 loop is CASSFGTEGQPQHF. The DNA of the CDR3 is TGTGCCAGCAGCTTCGGGACAGAAGGTCAGCCCCAGCATTTT. V gene TRBV7-9 combines with J gene TRBJ1-5; TRBD1 matches 7 bases. This CDR3 region has 14 residues. Per germline, CDR1 SEHNR and CDR2 FQNEAQ (reference sequence). V was clipped by 3 bases and J by 6 bases; unmatched bases: 5.

The CDR3 loop reads CAISEGTLGYEQYF. CDR3 sequence (DNA): TGTGCCATCAGCGAGGGGACACTGGGGTACGAGCAGTACTTC. The chain is built from TRBV10-3 and TRBJ2-7; possible D gene TRBD1, 6 bases. This CDR3 spans 14 amino acids. With 6 bases removed from V and 4 bases from J, the gap between germline ends came to 16 bases. Germline CDR1 reads ENHRY; CDR2 reads SYGVKD.

The rearrangement joins TRBV7-9 to TRBJ1-4; no reliable D call. CDR3 length equals 14 residues. Per the germline V gene, CDR1 is SEHNR and CDR2 is FQNEAQ (reference sequence). V was pared by 1 base and J by 7 bases, with 10 bases between. In DNA, the CDR3 is TGTGCCAGCAGCTTAGAGCGAACGGGTGAAAAACTGTTTTTT. This encodes CASSLERTGEKLFF.

This clone has a single count. The V gene is TRBV12-3 or TRBV12-4, the J gene TRBJ2-4; D remains ambiguous. The CDR3 covers 13 residues. Trimming shortened V by 7 bases and J by 0 bases, and 7 bases separated the two germline ends. The chain's CDR3 is CASTPRAKNIQYF. Here the CDR3 DNA reads TGTGCCAGCACCCCCAGAGCCAAAAACATTCAGTACTTC.

This clone appeared a single time. The chain joins TRBV7-8 to TRBJ2-3; perhaps TRBD2 as D (5 bases). This CDR3 has 16 amino acids. The ends were cut back, 4 bases at V and 0 bases at J, with 14 bases in the middle. Germline V lookup: CDR1 SGHVS, CDR2 FQNEAQ. CDR3 residues: CASSWAGLSSTDTQYF. Here the CDR3 DNA reads TGTGCCAGCAGCTGGGCGGGCCTCTCGAGCACAGATACGCAGTATTTT.

The chain has TRBV3-1 (or the pseudogene TRBV3-2) and TRBJ1-1; no firm D call. The germline V gene has CDR1 LGHDT and CDR2 YNNKEL (reference sequence). The CDR3 runs to 13 residues. Trimming shortened V by 8 bases and J by 1 base, and 11 bases separated the two germline ends. This CDR3 is CASRGGENTEAFF. CDR3 nucleotides: TGTGCCAGCCGAGGTGGAGAGAACACTGAAGCTTTCTTT.

The genes are TRBV5-1 and TRBJ2-7, with TRBD1 matching 7 bases. V lost 5 bases to trimming and J lost 0 bases; unmatched junction nucleotides: 14. Germline V gives CDR1 SGHRS, CDR2 YFSETQ. This CDR3 is 17 amino acids long. The CDR3: CASRSGQLSRFSYEQYF. CDR3 DNA sequence: TGCGCCAGCAGGTCGGGACAGCTGTCCCGTTTCTCCTACGAGCAGTACTTC. Variable domain in full (rest from reference TRBV5-1 and TRBJ2-7): KAGVTQTPRYLIKTRGQQVTLSCSPISGHRSVSWYQQTPGQGLQFLFEYFSETQRNKGNFPGRFSGRQFSNSRSEMNVSTLELGDSALYLCASRSGQLSRFSYEQYFGPGTRLTVT.

The rearrangement uses TRBV28 and TRBJ1-4; D is unclear. The V end was cut by 8 bases, the J end by 4 bases, with 11 bases between. Per the germline V gene, CDR1 is MDHEN and CDR2 is SYDVKM. The CDR3 spans 13 residues. CDR3 sequence reads: CASGERNNEKLFF. In DNA, the CDR3 is TGTGCCAGCGGGGAGCGGAATAATGAAAAACTGTTTTTT.

This clone was counted between two and nine times. This chain's CDR3 is CASSLGRNRAEQYF. DNA for the CDR3: TGTGCCAGCAGCTTAGGAAGAAACAGGGCCGAGCAGTACTTC. The chain employs TRBV7-3 and TRBJ2-7, with a possible D match to TRBD1 (6 bases). V gave up 2 bases and J gave up 6 bases, with 14 bases separating them. The CDR3 has 14 residues. Germline V gives CDR1 SGHTA, CDR2 FQGTGA.

The chain joins TRBV9 to TRBJ2-3; D gene ambiguous. Trimming shortened V by 0 bases and J by 0 bases, and 11 bases separated the two germline ends. Looked up from germline, CDR1 is SGDLS and CDR2 is YYNGEE. The CDR3 runs to 16 residues. CDR3 coding DNA: TGTGCCAGCAGCGTAGGTGCTACTTTTAGCACAGATACGCAGTATTTT. As protein: CASSVGATFSTDTQYF.

The chain links TRBV4-1 to TRBJ2-2; D unclear. Germline CDR1 is MGHRA and CDR2 is YSYEKL. The CDR3 is 17 amino acids. The V end lost 0 bases, the J end lost 0 bases, and 11 bases lay between the germline ends. This chain's CDR3 is CASSQDLADANTGELFF. The CDR3 nucleotides read TGCGCCAGCAGCCAAGACTTGGCCGATGCGAACACCGGGGAGCTGTTTTTT.

The J gene is TRBJ2-2, the V gene TRBV15, with 12 bases that match TRBD1. This CDR3 has 18 amino acids. The germline CDR1 and CDR2 sequences are LNHNV and YYDKDF (reference sequence). V gave up 2 bases and J gave up 7 bases; unmatched junction bases: 11. The CDR3 nucleotides are TGTGCCACCAGCAGAATAACCGGGACAGGGGGCGCCGGCGGGGAGCTGTTTTTT. Translated, it gives CATSRITGTGGAGGELFF.

Only one count was recorded for this clone. The rearrangement joins TRBV19 to TRBJ2-7; 10 nucleotides align to TRBD1. CDR3 length: 13 residues. V shed 4 bases, J shed 4 bases, and the junction held 1 base outside the gene matches. The germline V gene encodes CDR1 LNHDA and CDR2 SQIVND (reference sequence). Written as DNA, the CDR3 is TGTGCCAGTAGTACGGACAGGGGGTACGAGCAGTACTTC. Translation gives CASSTDRGYEQYF.

V is TRBV19 and J is TRBJ2-1; 7 bases fit TRBD1. Germline lookup yields CDR1 LNHDA and CDR2 SQIVND (reference sequence). V lost 0 bases, J lost 4 bases, and 9 bases stayed unmatched. This CDR3 comprises 17 residues. CDR3 DNA sequence: TGTGCCAGTAGTATAGACGGGACAGAAGCAGTTTACAATGAGCAGTTCTTC. Translation: CASSIDGTEAVYNEQFF.

The chain recombines TRBV28 with TRBJ1-1; D is possibly TRBD1 (5 bases). V dropped 8 bases and J dropped 3 bases, with 10 bases sitting between them. The CDR3 is 12 residues long. Germline loops: CDR1 MDHEN, CDR2 SYDVKM. CDR3 region: CASHDSYTEAFF. The CDR3 DNA reads as TGTGCCAGCCATGACAGTTACACTGAAGCTTTCTTT.

This chain joins TRBV7-3 and TRBJ2-3; 8 nucleotides align to TRBD2. Germline loops: CDR1 SGHTA, CDR2 FQGTGA. The CDR3 contains 15 residues. Trimming removed 4 bases from V and 2 bases from J; junction bases left unmatched: 5. The CDR3 DNA is TGTGCCAGCAGCTGGCGGGGGGCGAACACAGATACGCAGTATTTT. This encodes CASSWRGANTDTQYF.

The chain employs TRBV12-2 and TRBJ1-1; TRBD1 is the table's D call and was not checked against the DNA. TRBV12-2 is noted as a pseudogene. The CDR3 is 17 residues long. CDR3 loop: CASRPRTGGDWNTEAFF. The DNA of the CDR3 is TGTGCAAGTCGCCCCCGGACAGGGGGCGATTGGAACACTGAAGCTTTCTTT.